These T cell receptor beta chains were read from a single sample in a study of blood T cell repertoires in COVID-19. Method: immunoSEQ multiplex PCR; TCRdb's copy keeps in-frame clones and lacks some. There are some 490,000 clones in the sample; over 75% occur only once, and 3.2% lies in the top ten. Sequencing was done on a sample of peripheral blood. These receptors all stem from a human donor in a cohort sampled during active COVID-19. The CDR3 runs from the conserved cysteine through the conserved F or W. A D gene is named only where the DNA matches it firmly. Some rows have no size entry. The others give once, few or many, or a class for an expanded clone.

D: TRBD2
J: TRBJ2-1
size: .
V: TRBV2
DNA: TGTGCCAGCAGGGGGGGACTAGCGGCTAACAATGAGCAGTTCTTC
CDR3: CASRGGLAANNEQFF

D: TRBD2
J: TRBJ2-7
size: once
V: TRBV5-8
DNA: TGTGCCAGCAGCGGGGGACTAGCTCGCTATGAGCAGTACTTC
CDR3: CASSGGLARYEQYF

D: TRBD1
J: TRBJ2-2
size: .
V: TRBV5-4
DNA: TGTGCCAGCAGAGCCGGGACAGGCCTTACCGGGGAGCTGTTTTTT
CDR3: CASRAGTGLTGELFF

D: .
J: TRBJ2-7
size: .
V: TRBV6-5
DNA: TGTGCCAGCAGCAGCGGAGGAAGCTACGAACAGTACTTC
CDR3: CASSSGGSYEQYF

D: .
J: TRBJ1-6
size: .
V: TRBV13
DNA: TGTGCCAGCAGCTTAGGACAGGGTGGTTCACCCCTCCACTTT
CDR3: CASSLGQGGSPLHF

D: .
J: TRBJ2-7
size: .
V: TRBV30
DNA: TGTGCCTGGAGGATCCCGGGAAAAGACTACGAGCAGTACTTC
CDR3: CAWRIPGKDYEQYF

D: .
J: TRBJ1-4
size: .
V: TRBV6-6
DNA: TGTGCCAGCAGTTCCTCGACAACGACTAATGAAAAACTGTTTTTT
CDR3: CASSSSTTTNEKLFF

D: .
J: TRBJ2-5
size: .
V: TRBV6-5
DNA: TGTGCCAGCAGTCCGGTTGGCGGTACCCAGTACTTC
CDR3: CASSPVGGTQYF

D: TRBD1
J: TRBJ1-1
size: .
V: TRBV7-6
DNA: TGTGCCAGCAGCTTAGCGAGACCGGGACAGAGCCAAGCTTTCTTT
CDR3: CASSLARPGQSQAFF

D: .
J: TRBJ1-1
size: .
V: TRBV3-1/TRBV3-2
DNA: TGTGCCAGCAGCCAAAAAAAACAGGGGAACACTGAAGCTTTCTTT
CDR3: CASSQKKQGNTEAFF

D: .
J: TRBJ2-3
size: .
V: TRBV7-7
DNA: TGTGCTAGCAGCCACCCGGGGACAGATACGCAGTATTTT
CDR3: CASSHPGTDTQYF

D: TRBD1
J: TRBJ1-1
size: .
V: TRBV18
DNA: TGTGCCAGCTCGCCGACAGGGGAGGACACTGAAGCTTTCTTT
CDR3: CASSPTGEDTEAFF

D: TRBD2
J: TRBJ2-7
size: .
V: TRBV20-1
DNA: TGCAGTGCTAGTCTAGCTAGCGGGAGCTCGCGCGAGCAGTACTTC
CDR3: CSASLASGSSREQYF

D: TRBD1
J: TRBJ1-1
size: once
V: TRBV5-1
DNA: TGCGCCAGCAGCTTGGCCCTGGACAGGTTCCTTTTGAACACTGAAGCTTTCTTT
CDR3: CASSLALDRFLLNTEAFF

D: TRBD1
J: TRBJ1-5
size: .
V: TRBV27
DNA: TGTGCCAGCAGTAGGGACAGGGCACAGCCCCAGCATTTT
CDR3: CASSRDRAQPQHF

D: TRBD1
J: TRBJ1-5
size: .
V: TRBV7-6
DNA: TGTGCCAGCAGCTTAGACCGACAGGGGCATCAGCCCCAGCATTTT
CDR3: CASSLDRQGHQPQHF

D: TRBD2
J: TRBJ2-2
size: .
V: TRBV11-2
DNA: TGTGCCAGCAGCTCCTCTAGCGGCGGAACCGGGGAGCTGTTTTTT
CDR3: CASSSSSGGTGELFF

D: .
J: TRBJ2-7
size: .
V: TRBV11-2
DNA: TGTGCCAGCAGCTTAGTACAGACCCACGAGCAGTACTTC
CDR3: CASSLVQTHEQYF

D: .
J: TRBJ1-6
size: .
V: TRBV28
DNA: TGTGCCGAACAGCGGGGGATGGGTAATTCACCCCTCCACTTT
CDR3: CAEQRGMGNSPLHF

D: .
J: TRBJ2-2
size: few
V: TRBV24-1
DNA: TGTGCCACCAGTGATTTGTATACAGGGATGGAGCTGTTTTTT
CDR3: CATSDLYTGMELFF

D: TRBD1
J: TRBJ2-7
size: .
V: TRBV5-1
DNA: TGCGCCAGCAGCTTGTGGGACTCCGGGACAGGGACCTACGAGCAGTACTTC
CDR3: CASSLWDSGTGTYEQYF

D: .
J: TRBJ2-7
size: .
V: TRBV5-6
DNA: TGTGCCAGCAGCCTGGGACGGGGAGCCGAGCAGTACTTC
CDR3: CASSLGRGAEQYF

D: .
J: TRBJ2-6
size: .
V: TRBV4-2
DNA: TGTGCCAGCAGCCATTATACAGGGGACTTTCTTGGGGCCAACGTCCTGACTTTC
CDR3: CASSHYTGDFLGANVLTF

D: .
J: TRBJ1-5
size: .
V: TRBV7-2
DNA: TGTGCCAGCAGCCCCCGCGGGGGGCGAGATCAGCCCCAGCATTTT
CDR3: CASSPRGGRDQPQHF

D: TRBD2
J: TRBJ2-3
size: .
V: TRBV9
DNA: TGTGCCAGCAGCGTCCTTTTAGCGGGAGGCCTCTTGGATACGCAGTATTTT
CDR3: CASSVLLAGGLLDTQYF

D: .
J: TRBJ2-5
size: .
V: TRBV6-6
DNA: TGTGCCAGCAGTGGTACGAGGGGGCAAGAGACCCAGTACTTC
CDR3: CASSGTRGQETQYF

D: TRBD1
J: TRBJ2-2
size: many
V: TRBV5-1
DNA: TGCGCCAGCAGCTTCCAGGGGGTGCGGGACACCGGGGAGCTGTTTTTT
CDR3: CASSFQGVRDTGELFF

D: TRBD1
J: TRBJ2-7
size: .
V: TRBV5-8
DNA: TGTGCCAGCAGCCTACAGGGGGGCCTCTCCTACGAGCAGTACTTC
CDR3: CASSLQGGLSYEQYF

D: TRBD1
J: TRBJ2-5
size: once
V: TRBV12-3/TRBV12-4
DNA: TGTGCCAGCAGTGGGACAGGCTTGGTGACCCAGTACTTC
CDR3: CASSGTGLVTQYF

D: TRBD2
J: TRBJ2-2
size: .
V: TRBV9
DNA: TGTGCCAGCAGCGTAGAAGGGCCCCTGACTAGCGGGAGTGGGGAGCTGTTTTTT
CDR3: CASSVEGPLTSGSGELFF

D: TRBD1
J: TRBJ2-2
size: .
V: TRBV6-1
DNA: TGTGCCAGCAGTGAACGCCCCGGGACAGGGGACACCGGGGAGCTGTTTTTT
CDR3: CASSERPGTGDTGELFF

D: TRBD1
J: TRBJ1-2
size: once
V: TRBV25-1
DNA: TGTGCCAGCAGTTTTTCCGACAGGGAAGTAAATGGCTACACCTTC
CDR3: CASSFSDREVNGYTF

D: .
J: TRBJ2-1
size: .
V: TRBV19
DNA: TGTGCCAGTAGTATAGAAGCGATTCCTTACAATGAGCAGTTCTTC
CDR3: CASSIEAIPYNEQFF

D: TRBD2
J: TRBJ2-1
size: few
V: TRBV19
DNA: TGTGCCAGTTCCCCGGGACTAGCGGGAGCTAATGAGCAGTTCTTC
CDR3: CASSPGLAGANEQFF

D: TRBD1
J: TRBJ2-1
size: .
V: TRBV28
DNA: TGTGCCAGCAGTTCTCCCCGTGACAGGGGCTACAATGAGCAGTTCTTC
CDR3: CASSSPRDRGYNEQFF